This is a list of T cell receptor beta chains from one sample in a study of CD8 T cells in ankylosing spondylitis. One entry per CDR3 protein results from TCRdb running MiXCR on the 5' RACE reads. The sample holds around 490,000 distinct CDR3 sequences, about 5.4% seen once. Sequencing used blood, either unsorted or a sorted T cell fraction (not recorded which). The receptors originated from a male donor with ankylosing spondylitis. Each CDR3 is given with its conserved first and last residue. The D gene is left open where the match is weak. Rows give clone size only sometimes, using once, few, many, or a class for an expanded clone.

j_call: TRBJ2-1
d_call: .
clone_size: many
v_call: TRBV9
cdr3_aa: CASSPQVAGGDYNEQFF
cdr3_nt: TGTGCCAGCAGCCCACAAGTAGCAGGGGGGGACTACAATGAGCAGTTCTTC

j_call: TRBJ2-2
d_call: .
clone_size: many
v_call: TRBV7-9
cdr3_aa: CASSWSWQGEIGELFF
cdr3_nt: TGTGCCAGCAGCTGGAGCTGGCAGGGCGAGATCGGGGAGCTGTTTTTT

j_call: TRBJ2-4
d_call: .
clone_size: many
v_call: TRBV25-1
cdr3_aa: CASSAGNIQYF
cdr3_nt: TGTGCCAGCAGTGCTGGAAACATTCAGTACTTC

j_call: TRBJ2-5
d_call: .
clone_size: many
v_call: TRBV20-1
cdr3_aa: CSARDWGSGTQYF
cdr3_nt: TGCAGTGCTAGAGATTGGGGGTCGGGGACCCAGTACTTC

j_call: TRBJ1-1
d_call: .
clone_size: many
v_call: TRBV5-1
cdr3_aa: CASSPLGMNTEAFF
cdr3_nt: TGCGCCAGCAGCCCTCTCGGCATGAACACTGAAGCTTTCTTT

j_call: TRBJ1-2
d_call: .
clone_size: few
v_call: TRBV6-1
cdr3_aa: CASGGRGWGSGYTF
cdr3_nt: TGTGCCAGCGGCGGACGGGGGTGGGGTAGTGGCTACACCTTC

j_call: TRBJ2-3
d_call: TRBD1
clone_size: many
v_call: TRBV7-3
cdr3_aa: CASSWGQRDTQYF
cdr3_nt: TGTGCCAGCAGCTGGGGACAGAGGGATACGCAGTATTTT

j_call: TRBJ1-6
d_call: .
clone_size: few
v_call: TRBV6-1
cdr3_aa: CASSEWSAMNYNSPLHF
cdr3_nt: TGTGCCAGCAGTGAATGGTCAGCAATGAACTATAATTCACCCCTCCACTTT

j_call: TRBJ2-7
d_call: .
clone_size: many
v_call: TRBV7-8
cdr3_aa: CASRVQSNSYEQYF
cdr3_nt: TGTGCCAGCAGGGTGCAGTCTAACTCCTACGAGCAGTACTTC

j_call: TRBJ2-1
d_call: .
clone_size: .
v_call: TRBV24-1
cdr3_aa: CATAGGYNEQFF
cdr3_nt: TGTGCCACAGCCGGGGGCTACAATGAGCAGTTCTTC

j_call: TRBJ2-7
d_call: .
clone_size: many
v_call: TRBV7-6
cdr3_aa: CASSLMTGSISYEQYF
cdr3_nt: TGTGCCAGCAGCTTAATGACAGGCTCAATCTCCTACGAGCAGTACTTC

j_call: TRBJ2-3
d_call: .
clone_size: many
v_call: TRBV29-1
cdr3_aa: CSVGAASSTDTQYF
cdr3_nt: TGCAGCGTTGGGGCAGCCTCGAGCACAGATACGCAGTATTTT

j_call: TRBJ2-3
d_call: .
clone_size: many
v_call: TRBV12-3/TRBV12-4
cdr3_aa: CASTPAEERPTDTQYF
cdr3_nt: TGTGCCAGCACACCGGCGGAGGAAAGGCCCACAGATACGCAGTATTTT

j_call: TRBJ2-5
d_call: TRBD1
clone_size: many
v_call: TRBV20-1
cdr3_aa: CSPQDRAETQYF
cdr3_nt: TGCAGTCCCCAGGACAGGGCAGAGACCCAGTACTTC

j_call: TRBJ1-2
d_call: .
clone_size: many
v_call: TRBV20-1
cdr3_aa: CSARDPSRANYGYTF
cdr3_nt: TGCAGTGCTAGAGATCCGTCCCGGGCCAACTATGGCTACACCTTC

j_call: TRBJ2-7
d_call: .
clone_size: few
v_call: TRBV28
cdr3_aa: CASRPGGPYEQYF
cdr3_nt: TGTGCCAGCAGGCCCGGAGGGCCCTACGAGCAGTACTTC

j_call: TRBJ2-2
d_call: TRBD1
clone_size: many
v_call: TRBV10-3
cdr3_aa: CAISGDRDSGELFF
cdr3_nt: TGTGCCATCAGTGGGGACAGGGACTCCGGGGAGCTGTTTTTT

j_call: TRBJ2-7
d_call: TRBD1
clone_size: few
v_call: TRBV11-2
cdr3_aa: CASSLAPGGAYEQYF
cdr3_nt: TGTGCCAGCAGCTTAGCCCCAGGGGGCGCGTACGAGCAGTACTTC

j_call: TRBJ1-2
d_call: .
clone_size: many
v_call: TRBV5-1
cdr3_aa: CASSLEWGDDGYTF
cdr3_nt: TGCGCCAGCAGCTTGGAATGGGGGGACGATGGCTACACCTTC

j_call: TRBJ2-3
d_call: .
clone_size: many
v_call: TRBV29-1
cdr3_aa: CSVQPPDTQYF
cdr3_nt: TGCAGCGTTCAACCCCCAGATACGCAGTATTTT

j_call: TRBJ2-1
d_call: .
clone_size: many
v_call: TRBV5-1
cdr3_aa: CASSLVAETYNEQFF
cdr3_nt: TGCGCCAGCAGCTTGGTTGCAGAGACATACAATGAGCAGTTCTTC

j_call: TRBJ2-7
d_call: .
clone_size: many
v_call: TRBV12-3/TRBV12-4
cdr3_aa: CASAYGPGWPEQYF
cdr3_nt: TGTGCCAGCGCCTACGGACCAGGTTGGCCCGAGCAGTACTTC

j_call: TRBJ2-5
d_call: .
clone_size: many
v_call: TRBV7-2
cdr3_aa: CASSLGVGAETQYF
cdr3_nt: TGTGCCAGCAGCTTAGGAGTAGGGGCCGAGACCCAGTACTTC

j_call: TRBJ1-5
d_call: TRBD1
clone_size: many
v_call: TRBV29-1
cdr3_aa: CSVSGTGENQPQHF
cdr3_nt: TGCAGCGTCTCCGGGACAGGGGAGAATCAGCCCCAGCATTTT

j_call: TRBJ2-3
d_call: .
clone_size: many
v_call: TRBV6-1
cdr3_aa: CASIRGTATDTQYF
cdr3_nt: TGTGCCAGCATAAGAGGGACTGCCACAGATACGCAGTATTTT